This entry lists 31 T cell receptor beta chains sequenced from one sample in a study of T cell responses to AZD1222 COVID-19 vaccine. Repertoires were generated with immunoSEQ multiplex PCR, while TCRdb's copy carries only in-frame clones and drops some. The sample includes some 150,000 clones, more than 80% of them seen just once. The material was peripheral blood, obtained on day 0 of AZD1222 vaccination. The receptors here all came from an adult in good health.

This clone appeared a few times. CDR3 in amino acids: CASSFGAASKSFF. The DNA of the CDR3 is TGTGCCAGCAGCTTTGGGGCGGCTTCAAAATCTTTCTTT. This chain uses TRBV11-2 with TRBJ1-1, with D maybe TRBD1 (5 bases). Germline CDR1 reads SGHAT; CDR2 reads FQNNGV. V was trimmed by 3 bases and J by 12 bases, leaving 17 bases between them. The CDR3 is 13 residues long.

The chain uses TRBV7-9 and TRBJ2-5, with D possibly TRBD1 on 5 matching bases. V was pared by 1 base and J by 4 bases, with 13 bases between. Per germline, CDR1 SEHNR and CDR2 FQNEAQ (reference sequence). This CDR3 spans 15 amino acids. CDR3 protein: CASSLEGHVGETQYF. The CDR3 region has the DNA TGTGCCAGCAGCTTAGAAGGACACGTTGGAGAGACCCAGTACTTC.

This chain connects TRBV4-2 to TRBJ2-7; 12 bases match TRBD2. The CDR3 extends over 15 amino acids. From germline, CDR1 is LGHNA and CDR2 YNFKEQ. V lost 4 bases to trimming and J lost 6 bases; unmatched junction nucleotides: 7. The CDR3 reads CASSPGLAGGGEQYF. The DNA of the CDR3 is TGTGCCAGCAGCCCGGGCCTAGCGGGAGGGGGCGAGCAGTACTTC.

This clone was found once. The V call is TRBV21-1, the J call TRBJ2-7; the listed D gene, TRBD1, was not tested against the DNA. TRBV21-1 is termed a pseudogene. The CDR3 runs to 17 residues. The CDR3 nucleotides read TGTGCCAGCAGCGATACCTGGGACAGGGGAAACTCCTACGAGCAGTACTTC. Protein: CASSDTWDRGNSYEQYF.

The V and J genes are TRBV6-6 and TRBJ2-3; D not certain. Trimming left V 6 bases short and J 2 bases short, with 12 bases between. Germline V lookup: CDR1 MNHNY, CDR2 SVGAGI (reference sequence). CDR3 length: 14 residues. The CDR3 DNA reads as TGTGCCAGCAGCCAAGACAAGCCCACAGATACGCAGTATTTT. This translates into CASSQDKPTDTQYF.

J is TRBJ2-7 and V is TRBV5-1; a weak D match, TRBD2 (5 bases). V lost 6 bases and J lost 0, with 13 bases in between. The CDR3 totals 14 residues. CDR1 and CDR2 from the germline V gene are SGHRS and YFSETQ. As DNA, the CDR3 is TGCGCCAGCACCCCGGACGGGGTCTCCTACGAGCAGTACTTC. Protein: CASTPDGVSYEQYF.

The genes are TRBV9 and TRBJ2-7, with D possibly TRBD2 on 6 matching bases. CDR3 length: 15 amino acids. In germline, CDR1 is SGDLS, CDR2 YYNGEE. V was shortened by 0 bases and J by 0 bases, with 10 bases between the two germline ends. The CDR3 spells CASSVGGTRSYEQYF. The CDR3, as DNA: TGTGCCAGCAGCGTAGGCGGGACCCGCTCCTACGAGCAGTACTTC.

The V and J genes are TRBV5-6 and TRBJ2-7; TRBD2 agrees at 8 bases. CDR1 is SGHDT and CDR2 is YYEEEE in the germline V gene. The CDR3 length is 16 residues. V gave up 6 bases and J gave up 1 base; unmatched junction bases: 12. This CDR3 reads CASNKNGLARSYEQYF. In DNA form, the CDR3 reads TGTGCCAGCAACAAGAACGGACTAGCCAGGTCCTACGAGCAGTACTTC.

This clone was observed a single time. The chain recombines TRBV4-2 with TRBJ2-5; no firm D call. The V gene's germline CDR1 is LGHNA and CDR2 YNFKEQ. Trimming shortened V by 0 bases and J by 3 bases, and 8 bases separated the two germline ends. This CDR3 has 14 residues. The CDR3 DNA sequence: TGTGCCAGCAGCCAAGATCCTAAGAAAGAGACCCAGTACTTC. As protein: CASSQDPKKETQYF.

CDR3: CAISPGDSTDTQYF. The CDR3 DNA follows: TGTGCCATCAGTCCTGGGGACTCAACAGATACGCAGTATTTT. The chain combines TRBV10-3 with TRBJ2-3; weak D call: TRBD2 (6 bases). This CDR3 spans 14 amino acids. Germline V gene lookup returns CDR1 ENHRY and CDR2 SYGVKD. V was clipped by 5 bases and J by 3 bases, with 12 bases between them.

A note on this clone: The limits of the CDR3 on the DNA are not certain, so only TCRdb's listed CDR3 is given. This chain joins TRBV6-5 and TRBJ1-2. Germline loops: CDR1 MNHEY, CDR2 SVGAGI. With termini counted, the CDR3 has 15 amino acids. This chain's CDR3 is CASSTSGDSNYGYTF.

The V gene is TRBV18, the J gene TRBJ1-3; D uncertain. The CDR3 runs to 16 residues. V was cut by 3 bases and J by 2 bases, with 14 bases left in between. CDR1 and CDR2 (germline): KGHSH, LQKENI. The CDR3 region is CASSPSGGRTGNTIYF. DNA for the CDR3: TGTGCCAGCTCACCGAGTGGAGGCCGGACTGGAAACACCATATATTTT.

The gene calls are TRBV6-1 and TRBJ1-1, with TRBD1 as a possible D gene (5 bases). Germline CDR1 and CDR2: MNHNS and SASEGT. V was pared by 3 bases and J by 0 bases, with 11 bases between. The CDR3 has 15 amino acids. CDR3 coding DNA: TGTGCCAGCAGTGATGAGGGACGAATGAACACTGAAGCTTTCTTT. It codes for CASSDEGRMNTEAFF.

The chain carries TRBV5-4 and TRBJ1-1; maybe TRBD1 (5 bases). The CDR3 has 15 residues. V gave up 3 bases and J gave up 4 bases, with 16 bases separating them. The germline gives CDR1 SGHNT, CDR2 YYREEE (reference sequence). CDR3 in DNA: TGTGCCAGCAGCTCGGATGTTGGGGGTTTCACTGAAGCTTTCTTT. It translates to CASSSDVGGFTEAFF.

This rearrangement joins TRBV6-1 to TRBJ2-5; D unresolved. CDR1 MNHNS and CDR2 SASEGT come from the germline V gene. Trimming shortened V by 3 bases and J by 0 bases, and 8 bases separated the two germline ends. CDR3 size: 14 residues. The CDR3 sequence: CASSDSAYQETQYF. DNA for the CDR3: TGTGCCAGCAGTGATTCAGCGTACCAAGAGACCCAGTACTTC.

V usage is TRBV3-1 (or the pseudogene TRBV3-2) and J usage is TRBJ2-3; D may be TRBD1 (6 bases). CDR3 size: 13 residues. CDR1 LGHDT and CDR2 YNNKEL come from the germline V gene (reference sequence). Trimming shortened V by 11 bases and J by 3 bases, and 15 bases separated the two germline ends. The CDR3, as DNA: TGTGCCTGCCGTTTAAGGGGGACAGATACGCAGTATTTT. Residues: CACRLRGTDTQYF.

The chain joins TRBV7-2 to TRBJ2-1; D remains unclear. Germline loops: CDR1 SGHTA, CDR2 FQGNSA. The V end was cut by 3 bases, the J end by 3 bases, with 6 bases between. This CDR3 comprises 13 residues. The CDR3 is CASSFAYYNEQFF. Written as DNA, the CDR3 is TGTGCCAGCAGCTTTGCTTACTACAATGAGCAGTTCTTC.

The CDR3 region has the DNA TGTGCCAGCAGCTTGGCGGTTGCGGGAGGGGGCGATGAGCAGTTCTTC. The encoded protein is CASSLAVAGGGDEQFF. The V call is TRBV5-4, the J call TRBJ2-1; 9 bases line up with TRBD2. CDR1 is SGHNT, CDR2 YYREEE, per germline (reference sequence). The CDR3 runs to 16 residues. Unmatched junction bases numbered 9, after V lost 0 bases and J lost 8 bases.

For this clone: Other DNA sequences of this sample code for an identical CDR3. This sequence joins TRBV6-5 and TRBJ2-6; D is unclear. The CDR3 sequence is 13 residues long. Germline assignment: CDR1 MNHEY and CDR2 SVGAGI. V was pared by 7 bases and J by 1 base, with 5 bases between. CDR3 region: CASTSSGANVLTF. CDR3 sequence (DNA): TGTGCCAGCACCTCATCTGGGGCCAACGTCCTGACTTTC.

The chain joins TRBV10-1 to TRBJ2-1; 7 bases line up with TRBD2. Germline trimming cut 0 bases from V and 14 bases from J; bases unmatched to any gene: 10. The length of the CDR3 is 14 residues. CDR1 is WNHNN, CDR2 SYGVQD, per germline (reference sequence). DNA for the CDR3: TGCGCCAGCAGTGAGTCCCCTAGCGGCCCCCTGGAGTTCTTC. It specifies CASSESPSGPLEFF.

This clone was detected a few times. The chain couples TRBV15 to TRBJ1-3, with a tentative D call TRBD1 (6 bases). Between the trimmed V and J ends, which lost 4 bases and 2 bases, there was a span of 9 bases. CDR3 length: 14 residues. Germline lookup yields CDR1 LNHNV and CDR2 YYDKDF (reference sequence). The CDR3: CATSTGGTGNTIYF. The CDR3 DNA follows: TGTGCCACCAGCACCGGGGGCACTGGAAACACCATATATTTT.

This chain connects TRBV5-1 to TRBJ1-6, with TRBD1 matching 7 bases. Trimming cost V 5 bases and J 7 bases; bases outside gene matches: 3. This CDR3 spans 13 amino acids. Germline V gives CDR1 SGHRS, CDR2 YFSETQ. CDR3 in amino acids: CASRTGPNSPLHF. CDR3 nucleotide sequence: TGCGCCAGCAGGACAGGGCCCAATTCACCCCTCCACTTT.

This clone showed up just once. This chain uses TRBV6-5 with TRBJ2-2, with TRBD1 as a possible D gene (5 bases). Germline V lookup: CDR1 MNHEY, CDR2 SVGAGI. This CDR3 contains 15 residues. V shed 7 bases and J shed 7 bases, with 19 bases lying between them. The CDR3, as DNA: TGTGCCAGCACCCCTTGGTCCAGGGCGGACGGGGAGCTGTTTTTT. It yields the protein CASTPWSRADGELFF.

This chain joins TRBV11-3 and TRBJ2-1; tentative D call: TRBD2 (6 bases). Trimming left V 5 bases short and J 9 bases short, with 14 bases between. The CDR3 is made up of 13 amino acids. In germline, CDR1 is SGHNT, CDR2 YENEEA. In DNA, the CDR3 is TGTGCCAGCAGCCCCCGGACGGAGGGTGAGCAGTTCTTC. This encodes CASSPRTEGEQFF. Full variable domain (missing parts from reference TRBV11-3 and TRBJ2-1): EAGVVQSPRYKIIEKKQPVAFWCNPISGHNTLYWYLQNLGQGPELLIRYENEEAVDDSQLPKDRFSAERLKGVDSTLKIQPAELGDSAVYLCASSPRTEGEQFFGPGTRLTVL.

For this clone: The same CDR3 is also encoded by other DNA sequences in this sample. The chain uses TRBV11-3 and TRBJ2-1, with 10 bases aligning to TRBD1. CDR1 SGHNT and CDR2 YENEEA come from the germline V gene. The CDR3 consists of 16 residues. Trimming cost V 0 bases and J 4 bases; bases outside gene matches: 3. For the CDR3, the DNA is TGTGCCAGCAGCTTAGATGGGACAGGGGCTTACAATGAGCAGTTCTTC. Its translation is CASSLDGTGAYNEQFF.

The chain recombines TRBV20-1 with TRBJ1-5; D remains ambiguous. Germline lookup yields CDR1 DFQATT and CDR2 SNEGSKA (reference sequence). V lost 5 bases and J lost 9, with 8 bases in between. This CDR3 comprises 10 residues. The CDR3 DNA is TGCAGTGCTGGGTCATGGCCCCAGCATTTT. Translated, it gives CSAGSWPQHF.

The chain has TRBV19 and TRBJ2-4; D is possibly TRBD1 (6 bases). V lost 7 bases and J lost 9, with 22 bases in between. Germline V CDR1 and CDR2: LNHDA, SQIVND (reference sequence). The CDR3 contains 15 residues. The CDR3 bases are TGTGCCAGTACGTCGTCGGGCCAGGGGTTTAGCATTCAGTACTTC. Residues: CASTSSGQGFSIQYF.

The chain links TRBV2 to TRBJ2-5, with 8 bases aligning to TRBD2. Germline V lookup: CDR1 SNHLY, CDR2 FYNNEI. V lost 7 bases and J lost 1; bases outside the gene matches: 8. The CDR3 has 15 residues. The CDR3 reads CASKKEAGAQETQYF. The DNA for the CDR3 is TGTGCCAGCAAGAAGGAAGCGGGAGCCCAAGAGACCCAGTACTTC.

The chain recombines TRBV25-1 with TRBJ2-3, with D tentatively TRBD1 (6 bases). The ends were cut back, 5 bases at V and 2 bases at J, with 20 bases in the middle. The CDR3 loop spans 17 amino acids. Germline loops: CDR1 MGHDK, CDR2 SYGVNS. CDR3: CASSFSHRVADTDTQYF. For the CDR3, the DNA is TGTGCCAGCAGTTTCTCGCACAGGGTGGCCGACACAGATACGCAGTATTTT. The full variable domain, in which reference TRBV25-1 and TRBJ2-3 provide the parts outside the CDR3, is EADIYQTPRYLVIGTGKKITLECSQTMGHDKMYWYQQDPGMELHLIHYSYGVNSTEKGDLSSESTVSRIRTEHFPLTLESARPSHTSQYLCASSFSHRVADTDTQYFGPGTRLTVL.

This chain joins TRBV13 and TRBJ2-5, with D possibly being TRBD1 (6 bases). Germline-derived CDR1 and CDR2 are PRHDT and FYEKMQ (reference sequence). This CDR3 has 11 residues. V lost 5 bases and J lost 7, with 8 bases in between. The CDR3 DNA follows: TGTGCCAGCAGCGCAGGGGCGACCCAGTACTTC. It specifies CASSAGATQYF. The full variable domain, rest sourced from reference TRBV13 and TRBJ2-5, is AAGVIQSPRHLIKEKRETATLKCYPIPRHDTVYWYQQGPGQDPQFLISFYEKMQSDKGSIPDRFSAQQFSDYHSELNMSSLELGDSALYFCASSAGATQYFGPGTRLLVL.

The rearrangement links TRBV5-1 to TRBJ2-1; 9 nucleotides line up with TRBD2. In germline, CDR1 is SGHRS, CDR2 YFSETQ. The CDR3 is 14 residues long. V dropped 4 bases and J dropped 5; count of bases not matched to a gene: 4. In DNA, the CDR3 is TGCGCCAGCAGCCCTAGCGGGAACCACAATGAGCAGTTCTTC. It encodes CASSPSGNHNEQFF.